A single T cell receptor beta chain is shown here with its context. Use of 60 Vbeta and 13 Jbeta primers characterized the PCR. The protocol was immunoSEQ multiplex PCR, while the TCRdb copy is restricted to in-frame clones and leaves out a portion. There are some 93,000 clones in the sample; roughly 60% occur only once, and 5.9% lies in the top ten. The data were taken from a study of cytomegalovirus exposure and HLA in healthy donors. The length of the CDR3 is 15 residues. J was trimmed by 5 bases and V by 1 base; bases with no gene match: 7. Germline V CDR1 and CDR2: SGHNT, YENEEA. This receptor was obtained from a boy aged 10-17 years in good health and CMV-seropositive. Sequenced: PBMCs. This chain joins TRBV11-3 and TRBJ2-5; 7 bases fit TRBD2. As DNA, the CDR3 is TGTGCCAGCAGCTTAGGAGTTAGCGGGTTGGAGACCCAGTACTTC. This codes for CASSLGVSGLETQYF.